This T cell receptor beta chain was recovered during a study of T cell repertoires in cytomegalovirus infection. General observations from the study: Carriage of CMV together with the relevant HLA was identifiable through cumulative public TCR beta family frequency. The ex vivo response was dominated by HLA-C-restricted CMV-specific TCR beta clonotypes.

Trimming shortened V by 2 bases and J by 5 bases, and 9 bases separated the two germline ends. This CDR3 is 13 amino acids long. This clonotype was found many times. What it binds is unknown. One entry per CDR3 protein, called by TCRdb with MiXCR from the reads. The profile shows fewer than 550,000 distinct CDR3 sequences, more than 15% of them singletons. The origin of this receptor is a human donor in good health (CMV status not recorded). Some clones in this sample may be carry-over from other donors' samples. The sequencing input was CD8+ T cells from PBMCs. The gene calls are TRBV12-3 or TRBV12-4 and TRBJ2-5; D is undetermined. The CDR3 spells CASSLRFGETQYF. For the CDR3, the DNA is TGTGCCAGCAGTTTACGGTTTGGGGAGACCCAGTACTTC.